Shown below are 9 T cell receptor beta chains from a single sample sequenced in a study of identical twins. TCRdb passed the 5' RACE reads through MiXCR, listing each CDR3 protein once. Here the sample spans 300,000 to 400,000 distinct CDR3 sequences, 9% to 15% being singletons. The same data also contributed to another study, on yellow fever vaccine responses in identical twins.

The sample consisted of CD8+ T cells sorted from blood. Every receptor here comes from a woman aged 18 to 35 in good health.

The V gene is TRBV20-1, the J gene TRBJ2-3; TRBD1 matches at 8 bases. CDR1 and CDR2 from the germline V gene are DFQATT and SNEGSKA (reference sequence). The junction had 7 bases not matched to a gene; V was cut back by 2 bases and J by 6 bases. CDR3 size: 14 residues. The chain's CDR3 is CSARIMTGVDTQYF. Written as DNA, the CDR3 is TGCAGTGCTAGAATTATGACAGGGGTGGATACGCAGTATTTT.

The table lists this clonotype with many counts. CDR3 sequence (DNA): TGTGCCAGCTACTTCGTATCCTATGGCTACACCTTC. This translates into CASYFVSYGYTF. The chain carries TRBV6-5 and TRBJ1-2; D gene unclear. Trimming stripped 8 bases from V and 4 bases from J, with 11 bases between. Germline values: CDR1 MNHEY, CDR2 SVGAGI. The length of the CDR3 is 12 residues.

The chain is built from TRBV5-5 and TRBJ2-7; weak D call: TRBD1 (5 bases). V lost 2 bases, J lost 3 bases, and 9 bases lay in between. Germline CDR1 and CDR2: SGHKS and YYEKEE (reference sequence). The CDR3 runs to 13 residues. In nucleotides, the CDR3 is TGTGCCAGCAGCTTAGGGGTTTTCTACGAGCAGTACGTC. Its protein is CASSLGVFYEQYV.

The sample holds many counts of this clonotype. A read error may produce the germline difference seen at one junction end. This chain links TRBV12-3 or TRBV12-4 with TRBJ2-7; D not resolved. The CDR3 runs to 11 residues. CDR3 bases: TGTGCCAGCAGTTTCTCCCACGAGCAGTACTTC. This codes for CASSFSHEQYF.

This clonotype was counted only a few times. V and J are TRBV10-2 and TRBJ2-3; D is perhaps TRBD1 or TRBD2 (6 bases each). Between the trimmed V and J ends, which lost 11 bases and 4 bases, there was a span of 16 bases. The CDR3 runs to 13 residues. CDR1 WSHSY and CDR2 SAAADI come from the germline V gene. DNA of the CDR3: TGCGCCGCAAGCACCGGGGGCGCAGATACGCAGTATTTT. Translating gives CAASTGGADTQYF.

This rearrangement joins TRBV9 to TRBJ1-1, with a weak D call TRBD1 (6 bases). Looked up from germline, CDR1 is SGDLS and CDR2 is YYNGEE. V was shortened by 4 bases and J by 2 bases, with 18 bases between the two germline ends. The CDR3 extends over 16 amino acids. The CDR3 sequence: CASSFPPRDTNTEAFF. The CDR3 region has the DNA TGTGCCAGCAGCTTCCCGCCCCGGGACACCAACACTGAAGCTTTCTTT.

This clonotype has a count of ten or more. The chain links TRBV10-2 to TRBJ1-5; a weak D match, TRBD1 (5 bases). Trimming took 1 base from V and 5 from J, leaving 12 bases between them. CDR3 size: 15 residues. CDR1 is WSHSY and CDR2 is SAAADI in the germline V gene. The CDR3 coding sequence is TGCGCCAGCAGTGAGTTCAGGGCCGTACATCAGCCCCAGCATTTT. Protein sequence: CASSEFRAVHQPQHF.

The chain couples TRBV2 to TRBJ2-7; D call uncertain. This CDR3 contains 15 residues. Germline lookup yields CDR1 SNHLY and CDR2 FYNNEI. V lost 4 bases and J 0 bases, leaving 13 bases between the germline ends. Here the CDR3 DNA reads TGTGCCAGCAGTGCCGGTGGGCAGAGCTCCTACGAGCAGTACGTC. Translating it yields CASSAGGQSSYEQYV.

Only a few counts were recorded for this clonotype. V usage is TRBV29-1 and J usage is TRBJ2-3; 9 bases align to TRBD2. The CDR3 is made up of 14 amino acids. The V gene's germline CDR1 is SQVTM and CDR2 ANQGSEA. Losses at the gene ends were 6 bases for V and 4 bases for J; bases not matched to a gene: 8. CDR3 region: CSVWSLAGADTQYF. CDR3 sequence (DNA): TGCAGCGTCTGGTCATTAGCGGGAGCAGATACGCAGTATTTT.